A selection of T cell receptor beta chains follows, all from one sample in a study of cytomegalovirus exposure and HLA in healthy donors. Some clones are missing from TCRdb's copy, which holds only in-frame ones; the method was immunoSEQ multiplex PCR. The repertoire holds about 120,000 clones, with about 75% as singletons. The specimen sequenced was PBMCs. These receptors all come from a man aged 55 to 70 in good health and CMV-seropositive. Both conserved end residues are part of each CDR3. A D gene is named only where the DNA matches it firmly. Expanded clones are given a class, and other clones once, few, many or no size at all.

CDR3nt: TGTGCCAGCTTTAGCGGGACCTTGAACACCGGGGAGCTGTTTTTT
CDR3aa: CASFSGTLNTGELFF
abundance: .
j_gene: TRBJ2-2
d_gene: TRBD2
v_gene: TRBV27

CDR3nt: TGTGCCAGCAGCGACACCTGGGACAGAGAGCAGTACTTC
CDR3aa: CASSDTWDREQYF
abundance: .
j_gene: TRBJ2-7
d_gene: TRBD1
v_gene: TRBV6-1

CDR3nt: TGTGCCAGCAAGCGTGAGGGAGAGACCCAGTACTTC
CDR3aa: CASKREGETQYF
abundance: .
j_gene: TRBJ2-5
d_gene: .
v_gene: TRBV2

CDR3nt: TGTGCCAGCGGGGGACAGGGTACCTACGAGCAGTACTTC
CDR3aa: CASGGQGTYEQYF
abundance: .
j_gene: TRBJ2-7
d_gene: TRBD1
v_gene: TRBV2

CDR3nt: TGTGCCAGCAGCCAATCGGGCGGGGGTGGCTACACCTTC
CDR3aa: CASSQSGGGGYTF
abundance: few
j_gene: TRBJ1-2
d_gene: .
v_gene: TRBV16

CDR3nt: TGCGCCAGCAGCTTGGCGGGCGGGGGATCCTCATTGAACACCGGGGAGCTGTTTTTT
CDR3aa: CASSLAGGGSSLNTGELFF
abundance: few
j_gene: TRBJ2-2
d_gene: TRBD2
v_gene: TRBV5-1

CDR3nt: TGTGCCAGCAGCTTGAGCAACAGGCTCTACGAGCAGTACTTC
CDR3aa: CASSLSNRLYEQYF
abundance: .
j_gene: TRBJ2-7
d_gene: .
v_gene: TRBV5-4

CDR3nt: TGTGCCTGGAGTGTCAGGTATAGCAATCAGCCCCAGCATTTT
CDR3aa: CAWSVRYSNQPQHF
abundance: .
j_gene: TRBJ1-5
d_gene: .
v_gene: TRBV30

CDR3nt: TGTGCCAGCAGCTTAGGGGACAGCGCCTCTGGGGCCAACGTCCTGACTTTC
CDR3aa: CASSLGDSASGANVLTF
abundance: .
j_gene: TRBJ2-6
d_gene: TRBD1
v_gene: TRBV11-2

CDR3nt: TGCGCCAGCAGCTTGACGGGGGACTCTGGGGCCAACGTCCTGACTTTC
CDR3aa: CASSLTGDSGANVLTF
abundance: .
j_gene: TRBJ2-6
d_gene: .
v_gene: TRBV5-1

CDR3nt: TGTGCCAGCAGCGGAGGGGAAGACGAGCAGTACTTC
CDR3aa: CASSGGEDEQYF
abundance: .
j_gene: TRBJ2-7
d_gene: .
v_gene: TRBV7-3